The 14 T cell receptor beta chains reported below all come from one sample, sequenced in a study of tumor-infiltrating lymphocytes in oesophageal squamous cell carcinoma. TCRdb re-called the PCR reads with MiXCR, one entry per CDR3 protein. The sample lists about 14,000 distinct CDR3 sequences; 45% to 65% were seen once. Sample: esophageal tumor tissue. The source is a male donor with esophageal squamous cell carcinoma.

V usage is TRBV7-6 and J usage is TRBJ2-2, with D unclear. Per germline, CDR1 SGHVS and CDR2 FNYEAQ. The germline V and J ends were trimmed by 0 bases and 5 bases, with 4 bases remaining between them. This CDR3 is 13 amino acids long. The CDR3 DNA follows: TGTGCCAGCAGCTTAGCCAGTACCGGGGAGCTGTTTTTT. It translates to CASSLASTGELFF. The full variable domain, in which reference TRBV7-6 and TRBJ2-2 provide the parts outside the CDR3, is GAGVSQSPRYKVTKRGQDVALRCDPISGHVSLYWYRQALGQGPEFLTYFNYEAQQDKSGLPNDRFSAERPEGSISTLTIQRTEQRDSAMYRCASSLASTGELFFGEGSRLTVL.

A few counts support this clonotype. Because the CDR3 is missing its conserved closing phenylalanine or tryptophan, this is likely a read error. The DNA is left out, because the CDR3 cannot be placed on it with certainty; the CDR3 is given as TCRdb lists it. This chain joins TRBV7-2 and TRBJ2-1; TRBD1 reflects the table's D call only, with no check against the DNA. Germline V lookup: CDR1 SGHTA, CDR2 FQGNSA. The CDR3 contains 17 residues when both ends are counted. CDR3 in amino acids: CASNSMTGSNSPLHFGN.

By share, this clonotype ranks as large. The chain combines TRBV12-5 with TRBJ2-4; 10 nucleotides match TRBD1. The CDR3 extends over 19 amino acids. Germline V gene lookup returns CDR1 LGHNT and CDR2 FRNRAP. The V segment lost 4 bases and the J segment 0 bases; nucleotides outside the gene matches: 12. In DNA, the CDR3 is TGTGCTAGTGGTTCGGACAGGGGGAACATGATACTAGCCAAAAACATTCAGTACTTC. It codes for CASGSDRGNMILAKNIQYF.

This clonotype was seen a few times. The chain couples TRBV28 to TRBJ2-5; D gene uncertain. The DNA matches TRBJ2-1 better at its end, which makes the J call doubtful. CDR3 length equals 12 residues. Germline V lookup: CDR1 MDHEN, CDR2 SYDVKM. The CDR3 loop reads CASSPQLNEQFF. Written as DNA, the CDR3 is TGTGCCAGCAGTCCCCAACTCAATGAGCAGTTCTTC.

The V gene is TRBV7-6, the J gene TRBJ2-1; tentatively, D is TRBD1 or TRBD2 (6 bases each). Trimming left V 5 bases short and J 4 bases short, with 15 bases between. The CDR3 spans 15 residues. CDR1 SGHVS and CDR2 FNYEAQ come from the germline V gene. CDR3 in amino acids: CASSPSGAVYNEQFF. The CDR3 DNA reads TGTGCCAGCAGCCCCTCGGGGGCTGTGTACAATGAGCAGTTCTTC.

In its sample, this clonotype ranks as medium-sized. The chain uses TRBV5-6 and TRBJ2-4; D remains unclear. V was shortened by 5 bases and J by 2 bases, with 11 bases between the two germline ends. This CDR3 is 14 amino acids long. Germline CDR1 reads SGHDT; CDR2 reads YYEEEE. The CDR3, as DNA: TGTGCCAGCAGACTGGTTGGGTCCAAAAACATTCAGTACTTC. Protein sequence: CASRLVGSKNIQYF.

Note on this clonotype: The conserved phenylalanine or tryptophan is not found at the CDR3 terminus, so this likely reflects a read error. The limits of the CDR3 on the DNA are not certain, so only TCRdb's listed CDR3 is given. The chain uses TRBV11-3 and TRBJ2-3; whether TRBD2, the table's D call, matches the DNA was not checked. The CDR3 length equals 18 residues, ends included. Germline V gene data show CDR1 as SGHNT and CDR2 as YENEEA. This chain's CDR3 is CASSYISSGRNDEQFFGP.

CDR3 coding DNA: TGTGCCAGCAGCCCAGACGGGTACTTCCAAGAGACCCAGTACTTC. It translates to CASSPDGYFQETQYF. The chain employs TRBV7-2 and TRBJ2-5; D not certain. This CDR3 has 15 amino acids. Trimming pared 5 bases from V and 1 base from J, leaving 14 bases between. The germline gives CDR1 SGHTA, CDR2 FQGNSA.

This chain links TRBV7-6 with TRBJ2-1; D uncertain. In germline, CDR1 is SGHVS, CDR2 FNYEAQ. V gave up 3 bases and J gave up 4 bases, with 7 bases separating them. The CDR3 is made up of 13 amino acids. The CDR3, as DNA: TGTGCCAGCAGCTTTCAGTCGTACAATGAGCAGTTCTTC. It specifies CASSFQSYNEQFF.

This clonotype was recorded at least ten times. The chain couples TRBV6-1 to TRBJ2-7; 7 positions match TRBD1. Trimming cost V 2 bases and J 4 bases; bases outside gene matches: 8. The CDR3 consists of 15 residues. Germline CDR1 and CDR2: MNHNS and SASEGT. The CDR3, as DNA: TGTGCCAGCAGTGAATTGGGACAGAGGATTTACGAGCAGTACTTC. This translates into CASSELGQRIYEQYF.

CDR3: CSAIRDGGYEQYF. The DNA for the CDR3 is TGCAGTGCTATCCGGGACGGGGGGTACGAGCAGTACTTC. The J gene is TRBJ2-7, the V gene TRBV20-1, with 7 bases matching TRBD2. V gave up 4 bases and J gave up 4 bases; unmatched junction bases: 7. This CDR3 comprises 13 residues. CDR1 and CDR2 (germline): DFQATT, SNEGSKA (reference sequence).

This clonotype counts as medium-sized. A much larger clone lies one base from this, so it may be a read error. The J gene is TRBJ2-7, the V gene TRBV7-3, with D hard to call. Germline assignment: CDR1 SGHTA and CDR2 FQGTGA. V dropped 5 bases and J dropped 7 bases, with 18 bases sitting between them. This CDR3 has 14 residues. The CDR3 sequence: CASSVGPHDNEQYF. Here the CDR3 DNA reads TGTGCCAGCAGCGTGGGTCCCCATGACAATGAGCAGTACTTC.

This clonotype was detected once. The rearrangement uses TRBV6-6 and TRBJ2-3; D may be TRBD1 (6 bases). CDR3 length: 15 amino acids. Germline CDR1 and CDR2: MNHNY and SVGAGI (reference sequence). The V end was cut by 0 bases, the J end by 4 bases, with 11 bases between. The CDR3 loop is CASSYSNRVPDTQYF. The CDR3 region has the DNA TGTGCCAGCAGTTACTCGAACAGGGTGCCAGATACGCAGTATTTT.

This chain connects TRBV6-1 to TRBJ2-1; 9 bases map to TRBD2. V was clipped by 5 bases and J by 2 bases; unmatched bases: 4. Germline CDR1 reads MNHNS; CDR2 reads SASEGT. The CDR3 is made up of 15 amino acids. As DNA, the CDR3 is TGTGCCAGCAGTTACGGCGGGGGGGCCTACAATGAGCAGTTCTTC. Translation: CASSYGGGAYNEQFF.